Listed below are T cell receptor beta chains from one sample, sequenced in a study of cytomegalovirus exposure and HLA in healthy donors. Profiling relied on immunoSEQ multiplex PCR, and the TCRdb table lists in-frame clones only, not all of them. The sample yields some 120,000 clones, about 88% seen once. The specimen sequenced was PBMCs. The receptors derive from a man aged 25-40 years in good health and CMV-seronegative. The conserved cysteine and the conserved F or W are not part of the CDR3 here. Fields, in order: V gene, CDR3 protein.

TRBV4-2	ASSQEGASGYNEQF
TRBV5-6	ASSPPFSGTGANTEAF
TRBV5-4	ASSIRTSSVHEQY
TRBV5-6	ASSPQGSGTEAF
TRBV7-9	ASSSTRLGSYEQY
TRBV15	ATSRVGTRGTQY
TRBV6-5	ASSRTGSGANVLT
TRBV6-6	ASMRGSDQPQH
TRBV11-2	ASKPESGNTGELF
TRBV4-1	ASSQDRSLAGDYNEQF
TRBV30	AWLPVGGAKNIQY
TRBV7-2	ASSSGRASVAQY
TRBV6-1	ASSANQETQY
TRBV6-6	ATLATNEKLF
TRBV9	ASSKFGSEGNTIY
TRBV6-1	ASSERGSGNTIY
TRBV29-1	SVEEPVIF
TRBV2	ASSEILYGYT
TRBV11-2	ASSLSRSSSGI
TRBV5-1	ASSLATLNTGELF
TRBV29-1	SVGQGITDTQY
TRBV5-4	ASSIGAYEQY
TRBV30	AWSPRAEAF
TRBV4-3	ASSPGSSSYEQY
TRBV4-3	ASSQDLRTTNSGNTIY
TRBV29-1	SVGGLAGTDTQY
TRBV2	ASRPSGSLSYEQY
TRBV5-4	ASSRPGGPNTGELF
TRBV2	ASSEGQGLSYT
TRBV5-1	ASSPPLTSGSTTDTQY
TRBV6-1	ASRLFTYEQY
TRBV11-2	ASSLDYREPSTDTQY
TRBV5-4	ASSLGTSGGGGELF
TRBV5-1	ASSVTSDTGELF
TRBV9	ASSGAGTGGYEQY
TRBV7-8	ASSTRVNGEAF
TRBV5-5	ASSLRTGGSTDTQY
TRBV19	ASSIFRLMNYGYT
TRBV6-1	AARTGPYEQY
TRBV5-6	ASSFTGVRGYNEQF
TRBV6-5	ASSYSRDYEQY
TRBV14	ASSQMARGWRAEQY
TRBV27	ASSFGTGGTGELF
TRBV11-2	ASSLGQQGPYGYT
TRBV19	ASSYYGLPLH
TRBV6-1	ASSESTVAVWGYT
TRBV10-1	ASSESSGSGEQF
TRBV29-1	SVEDLGGDPEAF
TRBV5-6	ASSLGRIRVYEQY
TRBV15	ATSSTVYNEQF
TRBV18	ASSPMGVEQY
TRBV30	AWITGNTGELF
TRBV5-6	ASSFGGGVETQY
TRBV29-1	SGGLMNTEAF
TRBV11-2	ASSPTNWGDGYT
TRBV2	ASSERTPEKAF
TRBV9	ASTGTNTGELF